The 27 T cell receptor beta chains below all came from one sample that was sequenced in a study of a mutant IDH1 vaccine in newly diagnosed glioma. Time point described: week 11, during vaccination. One vaccine dose held 300 ug of mutant IDH1 20-mer peptide and came with topical imiquimod. Their antigen targets remain unknown. TCRdb keeps only in-frame clones here, not all; method: immunoSEQ multiplex PCR. The repertoire holds under 150,000 clones, with roughly 90% as singletons. This specimen consisted of PBMCs, obtained from a glioma patient whose treatment included an IDH1 peptide vaccine. The receptors originated from a woman aged 45 to 65 with glioma.

The rearrangement links TRBV29-1 to TRBJ2-1; TRBD2 matches at 7 bases. V lost 3 bases and J lost 14; bases outside the gene matches: 13. This CDR3 region has 13 residues. Germline CDR1 and CDR2: SQVTM and ANQGSEA. The CDR3 sequence: CSVDVLAGVIEFF. For the CDR3, the DNA is TGCAGCGTTGATGTGTTAGCGGGTGTGATTGAGTTCTTC.

This chain joins TRBV4-1 and TRBJ2-2; tentative D call: TRBD2 (6 bases). The ends were cut back, 1 base at V and 10 bases at J, with 22 bases in the middle. This CDR3 is 17 amino acids long. The germline V gene encodes CDR1 MGHRA and CDR2 YSYEKL. For the CDR3, the DNA is TGCGCCAGCAGCCAAGTGCCCGGGGGTCGCTATATCGTGGAGCTGTTTTTT. Amino acid sequence: CASSQVPGGRYIVELFF.

The genes are TRBV6-6 and TRBJ2-7, with 11 bases fitting TRBD1. CDR3 length: 14 residues. The junction had 5 bases not matched to a gene; V was cut back by 6 bases and J by 4 bases. Germline values: CDR1 MNHNY, CDR2 SVGAGI (reference sequence). The CDR3 protein is CASRHRDRGYEQYF. The CDR3 bases are TGTGCCAGCAGGCACCGGGACAGGGGGTACGAGCAGTACTTC.

The V and J genes are TRBV5-1 and TRBJ2-7; 8 positions agree with TRBD1. The CDR3 length is 15 residues. J gave up 6 bases and V 1 base, and 9 bases lay outside the gene matches. Germline V lookup: CDR1 SGHRS, CDR2 YFSETQ. CDR3 DNA: TGCGCCAGCAGCTTGAGCCGGCAGGGGGCGAGCGAGCAGTACTTC. It specifies CASSLSRQGASEQYF.

The V call is TRBV6-1, the J call TRBJ2-2; D may match TRBD1 or TRBD2 (5 bases each). V lost 0 bases to trimming and J lost 7 bases, with 18 bases between them. The CDR3 sequence is 17 residues long. CDR1 MNHNS and CDR2 SASEGT come from the germline V gene. The CDR3 reads CASSEAFGTTLFGELFF. DNA of the CDR3: TGTGCCAGCAGTGAAGCCTTCGGGACCACTCTTTTCGGGGAGCTGTTTTTT.

The gene calls are TRBV30 and TRBJ2-7; D remains unclear. The length of the CDR3 is 16 residues. The V gene's germline CDR1 is GTSNPN and CDR2 SVGIG (reference sequence). The V gene lost 0 bases and the J gene lost 4 bases, with 19 bases spanning the gap. The DNA of the CDR3 is TGTGCCTGGAGTGTTGGTCGGCAGAGAAGACTGTACGAGCAGTACTTC. Translating gives CAWSVGRQRRLYEQYF.

The rearrangement uses TRBV9 and TRBJ1-5; D is perhaps TRBD1 (6 bases). Germline CDR1 and CDR2: SGDLS and YYNGEE. V lost 0 bases to trimming and J lost 6 bases, with 7 bases between them. This CDR3 contains 13 residues. This CDR3 reads CASSVEGGQPQHF. Here the CDR3 DNA reads TGTGCCAGCAGCGTAGAGGGGGGTCAGCCCCAGCATTTT.

This chain connects TRBV30 to TRBJ2-2; D is ambiguous. CDR3 length: 17 amino acids. The V end was cut by 1 base, the J end by 3 bases, with 18 bases between. The germline V gene encodes CDR1 GTSNPN and CDR2 SVGIG (reference sequence). CDR3 amino acids: CAWSADISPGYTGELFF. CDR3 coding DNA: TGTGCCTGGAGTGCCGACATCTCCCCTGGGTACACCGGGGAGCTGTTTTTT. The variable domain in full, completed from reference TRBV30 and TRBJ2-2, reads SQTIHQWPATLVQPVGSPLSLECTVEGTSNPNLYWYRQAAGRGLQLLFYSVGIGQISSEVPQNLSASRPQDRQFILSSKKLLLSDSGFYLCAWSADISPGYTGELFFGEGSRLTVL.

DNA for the CDR3: TGTGCCAGCAGCTTGACGGGGACAAACCAAGAGACCCAGTACTTC. Amino acids: CASSLTGTNQETQYF. The chain combines TRBV5-5 with TRBJ2-5, with a possible D match to TRBD1 (6 bases). This CDR3 spans 15 amino acids. V shed 1 base and J shed 0 bases, with 10 bases lying between them. The germline V gene has CDR1 SGHKS and CDR2 YYEKEE (reference sequence). Full variable domain (remainder filled in from reference TRBV5-5 and TRBJ2-5): DAGVTQSPTHLIKTRGQQVTLRCSPISGHKSVSWYQQVLGQGPQFIFQYYEKEERGRGNFPDRFSARQFPNYSSELNVNALLLGDSALYLCASSLTGTNQETQYFGPGTRLLVL.

The gene calls are TRBV30 and TRBJ2-7; D remains ambiguous. With 2 bases removed from V and 5 bases from J, the gap between germline ends came to 10 bases. Germline loops: CDR1 GTSNPN, CDR2 SVGIG (reference sequence). The CDR3 covers 12 residues. As DNA, the CDR3 is TGTGCCTGGAGTATTAGGACGCACGAGCAGTACTTC. Protein: CAWSIRTHEQYF.

The chain is built from TRBV6-5 and TRBJ2-7, with TRBD2 matching 7 bases. CDR1 MNHEY and CDR2 SVGAGI come from the germline V gene. This CDR3 region has 15 residues. V trimming: 0 bases; J trimming: 1 base; junction bases outside the gene matches: 3. The DNA for the CDR3 is TGTGCCAGCAGTTACTCCGGCGGGAGTTCCTACGAGCAGTACTTC. Its protein product is CASSYSGGSSYEQYF.

In DNA, the CDR3 is TGTGCCAGCAGTCCCCGTGGGGGACGATCTAGGGAGACCCAGTACTTC. This translates into CASSPRGGRSRETQYF. The rearrangement links TRBV27 to TRBJ2-5, with D perhaps matching TRBD1 or TRBD2 (5 bases each). CDR1 and CDR2 from the germline V gene are MNHEY and SMNVEV (reference sequence). The CDR3 covers 16 residues. V was trimmed by 5 bases and J by 5 bases, leaving 21 bases between them.

This chain joins TRBV27 and TRBJ2-3; D remains ambiguous. The V end was cut by 4 bases, the J end by 5 bases, with 16 bases between. Germline V lookup: CDR1 MNHEY, CDR2 SMNVEV (reference sequence). The CDR3 covers 15 residues. CDR3 in DNA: TGTGCCAGCAGTTACGACTTCCTCTTTGGAGATACGCAGTATTTT. Translated: CASSYDFLFGDTQYF.

V and J are TRBV18 and TRBJ2-3; TRBD2 agrees at 14 bases. This CDR3 spans 14 amino acids. Germline V CDR1 and CDR2: KGHSH, LQKENI. After removal of 8 bases from V and 3 bases from J, the junction contained 1 base not matched to a gene. The CDR3 coding sequence is TGTGCCAGCAGGACTAGCGGGAGGACAGATACGCAGTATTTT. Translated, it gives CASRTSGRTDTQYF.

The chain couples TRBV5-1 to TRBJ2-7, with D tentatively TRBD1 (6 bases). Germline CDR1 is SGHRS and CDR2 is YFSETQ. Trimming took 7 bases from V and 5 from J, leaving 16 bases between them. The CDR3 has 13 amino acids. The CDR3 DNA follows: TGCGCCAGCCGCGAGACAGGATCCGACGAGCAGTACTTC. It codes for CASRETGSDEQYF. The full variable domain, in which reference TRBV5-1 and TRBJ2-7 provide the parts outside the CDR3, is KAGVTQTPRYLIKTRGQQVTLSCSPISGHRSVSWYQQTPGQGLQFLFEYFSETQRNKGNFPGRFSGRQFSNSRSEMNVSTLELGDSALYLCASRETGSDEQYFGPGTRLTVT.

This sequence joins TRBV10-3 and TRBJ2-3, with 11 bases aligning to TRBD2. V lost 4 bases, J lost 5 bases, and 5 bases stayed unmatched. The CDR3 totals 15 residues. Germline-derived CDR1 and CDR2 are ENHRY and SYGVKD. The CDR3 DNA is TGTGCCATCAGTGCGGGGACTAGCGGTATAGATACGCAGTATTTT. Translation gives CAISAGTSGIDTQYF.

This clone was detected once. J is TRBJ1-6 and V is TRBV4-2; TRBD1 aligns across 9 bases. With 0 bases clipped from V and 7 bases from J, the junction kept 4 bases outside the gene matches. Looked up from germline, CDR1 is LGHNA and CDR2 is YNFKEQ. This CDR3 contains 16 residues. CDR3 in DNA: TGTGCCAGCAGCCAAGATGGGGACAGGGTAAATTCACCCCTCCACTTT. Encoded protein: CASSQDGDRVNSPLHF.

The chain couples TRBV2 to TRBJ1-5, with 9 bases lining up with TRBD1. Per germline, CDR1 SNHLY and CDR2 FYNNEI. V gave up 3 bases and J gave up 6 bases; unmatched junction bases: 6. This CDR3 has 15 amino acids. As DNA, the CDR3 is TGTGCCAGCAGTGAGGGACAGGGACGAGGTCAGCCCCAGCATTTT. It encodes CASSEGQGRGQPQHF.

The J gene is TRBJ2-5, the V gene TRBV5-1, with D possibly TRBD1 on 5 matching bases. The DNA end is more similar to TRBJ2-7, so the J call may be wrong. Germline loops: CDR1 SGHRS, CDR2 YFSETQ. This CDR3 contains 14 residues. DNA of the CDR3: TGCGCCAGCAGCCAGGCAGGGATAACCTACGAGCAGTACTTC. Its protein is CASSQAGITYEQYF.

The chain has TRBV29-1 and TRBJ2-3; D is undetermined. V gave up 0 bases and J gave up 2 bases, with 6 bases separating them. From germline, CDR1 is SQVTM and CDR2 ANQGSEA. The CDR3 has 13 residues. CDR3 in DNA: TGCAGCGTTGAAGATGGACCCACAGATACGCAGTATTTT. Its protein product is CSVEDGPTDTQYF.

The chain couples TRBV15 to TRBJ2-3, with D unclear. V was trimmed by 0 bases and J by 6 bases, leaving 7 bases between them. Germline V lookup: CDR1 LNHNV, CDR2 YYDKDF (reference sequence). This CDR3 has 13 amino acids. CDR3 bases: TGTGCCACCAGCAGAGATTATCGGGATACGCAGTATTTT. This encodes CATSRDYRDTQYF. The full variable domain, with the rest looked up from reference TRBV15 and TRBJ2-3, is DAMVIQNPRYQVTQFGKPVTLSCSQTLNHNVMYWYQQKSSQAPKLLFHYYDKDFNNEADTPDNFQSRRPNTSFCFLDIRSPGLGDTAMYLCATSRDYRDTQYFGPGTRLTVL.

This chain uses TRBV5-1 with TRBJ1-1; TRBD1 matches at 12 bases. V dropped 4 bases and J dropped 3; count of bases not matched to a gene: 7. CDR1 is SGHRS and CDR2 is YFSETQ in the germline V gene. This CDR3 has 16 residues. This CDR3 reads CASSLGQGARDTEAFF. In DNA, the CDR3 is TGCGCCAGCAGCCTGGGACAGGGGGCGCGGGACACTGAAGCTTTCTTT. Full variable domain (missing parts from reference TRBV5-1 and TRBJ1-1): KAGVTQTPRYLIKTRGQQVTLSCSPISGHRSVSWYQQTPGQGLQFLFEYFSETQRNKGNFPGRFSGRQFSNSRSEMNVSTLELGDSALYLCASSLGQGARDTEAFFGQGTRLTVV.

This clone was observed once. The CDR3 DNA reads as TGTGCCAGCAACTACTTAGACCGACCCTGGGAGCAGTACTTC. Protein: CASNYLDRPWEQYF. The gene calls are TRBV6-6 and TRBJ2-7; no clear D. Trimming shortened V by 7 bases and J by 7 bases, and 20 bases separated the two germline ends. CDR1 and CDR2 (germline): MNHNY, SVGAGI (reference sequence). CDR3 length: 14 residues.

The chain couples TRBV7-2 to TRBJ2-7; D gene unclear. Trimming stripped 5 bases from V and 2 bases from J, with 13 bases between. Germline assignment: CDR1 SGHTA and CDR2 FQGNSA. The CDR3 spans 14 residues. The CDR3 nucleotides are TGTGCCAGCAGCCTTCGACCTCACCCCTACGAGCAGTACTTC. Translating it yields CASSLRPHPYEQYF.

The rearrangement uses TRBV6-6 and TRBJ2-5; 7 bases line up with TRBD1. In germline, CDR1 is MNHNY, CDR2 SVGAGI (reference sequence). Germline trimming cut 4 bases from V and 1 base from J; bases unmatched to any gene: 6. The CDR3 runs to 15 residues. The chain's CDR3 is CASSWFRGIQETQYF. The CDR3 DNA reads TGTGCCAGCAGTTGGTTCAGGGGGATCCAAGAGACCCAGTACTTC.

The gene calls are TRBV11-2 and TRBJ2-1; 10 bases agree with TRBD2. Germline assignment: CDR1 SGHAT and CDR2 FQNNGV. The V segment lost 5 bases and the J segment 2 bases; nucleotides outside the gene matches: 3. The CDR3 is 15 residues long. CDR3 bases: TGTGCCAGCAGCCCTAGCGGGAGCGCCTACAATGAGCAGTTCTTC. Protein sequence: CASSPSGSAYNEQFF. Supplemented by reference TRBV11-2 and TRBJ2-1, the full variable domain reads EAGVAQSPRYKIIEKRQSVAFWCNPISGHATLYWYQQILGQGPKLLIQFQNNGVVDDSQLPKDRFSAERLKGVDSTLKIQPAKLEDSAVYLCASSPSGSAYNEQFFGPGTRLTVL.

J is TRBJ2-1 and V is TRBV6-5; 12 nucleotides align to TRBD1. The germline CDR1 and CDR2 sequences are MNHEY and SVGAGI. Trimming removed 2 bases from V and 7 bases from J; junction bases left unmatched: 3. The length of the CDR3 is 15 residues. CDR3 DNA sequence: TGTGCCAGCAGTTACCGGGACAGGGGGCGTAATGAGCAGTTCTTC. This codes for CASSYRDRGRNEQFF.